This T cell receptor beta chain was obtained from a study of shared clonotypes between healthy human individuals. The donors were adults (healthy and HIV-negative) with no recent acute infections or vaccinations. Germline V gene lookup returns CDR1 SGHTA and CDR2 FQGNSA. The length of the CDR3 is 16 residues. V shed 4 bases, J shed 2 bases, and the junction held 11 bases outside the gene matches. It was at deep level that the assay was run. Authors' processing steps: Filtering was not the same, since immunoSEQ gave junction-only sequences without quality scores. Sequenced by immunoSEQ multiplex PCR; TCRdb stores in-frame clones only, minus some. V and J calls and clone size are given by that table; D and trimming were obtained from the DNA. The sample records some 2.4 million clones, over 85% being singletons.

The chain employs TRBV7-2 and TRBJ2-7, with TRBD1 matching over 7 bases. The sequencing sample was made of naive CD4+ T cells from PBMCs. This sample's subset: CD45RA+ positively selected. This TCR came from a man aged 18-30 years in good health. Some clones in this sample may be carry-over from other donors' samples. The CDR3 region is CASSWTGVDRAYEQYF. The CDR3 DNA is TGTGCCAGCAGCTGGACTGGGGTCGACAGGGCCTACGAGCAGTACTTC.